The entry that follows covers one T cell receptor (beta chain) sequence. Per germline, CDR1 MGHRA and CDR2 YSYEKL. V trimming: 3 bases; J trimming: 5 bases; junction bases outside the gene matches: 9. The CDR3 is made up of 16 amino acids. Authors' methods: Reference gene primer amplification gave estimated nucleated cell counts. Assay: immunoSEQ multiplex PCR; the TCRdb copy retains only in-frame clones and omits some. V and J calls and clone size come straight from that table; D and trimming were deduced from the DNA. The sample has 35,000 to 55,000 clones, approximately 71% seen once. The sample comes from a study of blood T cell repertoires in COVID-19. Across the whole study: The United States, Italy and Spain supplied acute and convalescent COVID-19 samples.

The V call is TRBV4-1, the J call TRBJ2-1, with 8 positions matching TRBD2. The sequence derives from a man at least 80 years old with acute or convalescent COVID-19. The sequencing input was peripheral blood. The CDR3 region has the DNA TGCGCCAGCAGCCATTACCGGGGGGGGAACGACAATGAGCAGTTCTTC. This gives the protein CASSHYRGGNDNEQFF.